Below are 3 T cell receptor beta chains sequenced from a single sample in a study of blood T cell repertoires in COVID-19. The protocol was immunoSEQ multiplex PCR, while the TCRdb copy is restricted to in-frame clones and leaves out a portion. The data show hundreds of thousands of clones, around 87% seen once. The sequenced sample consisted of peripheral blood. The receptors were sampled from a woman between 45 and 65 years old who had recovered from COVID-19.

V usage is TRBV24-1 and J usage is TRBJ2-1; 14 bases fit TRBD2. The V gene's germline CDR1 is KGHDR and CDR2 SFDVKD. This CDR3 has 16 residues. V was clipped by 4 bases and J by 9 bases; unmatched bases: 7. The CDR3 region has the DNA TGTGCCACCAGTGACCTCGGGACTAGCGGGAGAGCTGAGCAGTTCTTC. Translated: CATSDLGTSGRAEQFF.

This clone has just one count. V gene TRBV7-2 combines with J gene TRBJ2-1; weak D call: TRBD2 (5 bases). Germline values: CDR1 SGHTA, CDR2 FQGNSA. Trimming took 0 bases from V and 0 from J, leaving 12 bases between them. This CDR3 contains 17 residues. The CDR3: CASSLAPPGSSYNEQFF. The CDR3 nucleotides are TGTGCCAGCAGCTTAGCACCCCCGGGGAGCTCCTACAATGAGCAGTTCTTC.

V and J are TRBV6-5 and TRBJ1-1; 7 bases map to TRBD1. V trimming: 1 base; J trimming: 4 bases; junction bases outside the gene matches: 6. Germline V gene sequence: CDR1 MNHEY, CDR2 SVGAGI. The CDR3 has 15 amino acids. Here the CDR3 reads CASSYLGGASTEAFF. The CDR3 DNA sequence: TGTGCCAGCAGTTACTTAGGGGGCGCGAGCACTGAAGCTTTCTTT.